This T cell receptor (beta chain) was observed in a study of beta chain features in type 1 diabetes. Study information: Across every sample, about 110 million sorted cells were examined in total.

General study findings and limits: Shorter TCRB CDR3s, moderately but significantly so, marked every one of the four CD4+ subsets in Type 1 diabetes patients. Shorter templates may be favored by PCR, equally so in patients and controls. Patients with type 1 diabetes carried fewer insertions and had more deletions at their VDJ junctions.

Concerning this clone: Antigen specificity is unknown.

Sequenced material consisted of expressed TCRB transcripts (all of the isolated RNA was reverse transcribed). Each sample of naive, central memory or regulatory T cells had, on average, about 3.6 million reads. Using immunoSEQ multiplex PCR, the repertoire was profiled, and TCRdb retains in-frame clones only, with some absent. This sample has 120,000 or so clones, with 15% to 20% found just once. Germline V lookup: CDR1 MGHDK, CDR2 SYGVNS. The CDR3 length is 15 residues. With 6 bases removed from V and 8 bases from J, the gap between germline ends came to 19 bases. The rearrangement links TRBV25-1 to TRBJ1-4; a weak D match, TRBD1 (5 bases). The material sequenced was central memory CD4+ T cells from blood. This clonotype was obtained from a man younger than 35 with type 1 diabetes. This chain's CDR3 is CASSLNGAGGEKLFF. In DNA, the CDR3 is TGTGCCAGCAGCCTAAACGGAGCCGGGGGGGAAAAACTGTTTTTT.